These 26 T cell receptor beta chains came from one sample sequenced in a study of T cell responses to AZD1222 COVID-19 vaccine. TCRdb's copy holds only in-frame clones and misses some; the assay was immunoSEQ multiplex PCR. Of some 63,000 clones in the sample, roughly 89% were seen once. Here the sequenced sample was peripheral blood, taken 28 days after the second AZD1222 dose. These receptors were obtained from an adult who received the AZD1222 COVID-19 vaccine.

The chain is built from TRBV7-6 and TRBJ2-3; 11 bases match TRBD2. J lost 7 bases, V lost 5 bases, and 14 bases had no gene match. The CDR3 is made up of 17 amino acids. Germline CDR1 is SGHVS and CDR2 is FNYEAQ. The CDR3 DNA is TGTGCCAGCAGCCCAGTGGGGACTAGCGGAAGGACTAATACGCAGTATTTT. Translation: CASSPVGTSGRTNTQYF.

This clone came up once. This chain joins TRBV7-9 and TRBJ2-3; TRBD1 agrees at 8 bases. There are 15 residues in the CDR3. After removal of 3 bases from V and 4 bases from J, the junction contained 6 bases not matched to a gene. CDR1 and CDR2 (germline): SEHNR, FQNEAQ (reference sequence). The CDR3: CASSLIQTGADTQYF. The CDR3 bases are TGTGCCAGCAGCTTGATCCAGACAGGGGCAGATACGCAGTATTTT.

The gene calls are TRBV30 and TRBJ1-2; D uncertain. V shed 2 bases and J shed 5 bases, with 15 bases lying between them. CDR3 length: 14 amino acids. CDR1 and CDR2 from the germline V gene are GTSNPN and SVGIG (reference sequence). CDR3 DNA sequence: TGTGCCTGGAGTCCCAGACCCGTTGGATATGGCTACACCTTC. Translating it yields CAWSPRPVGYGYTF. Combining the CDR3 with reference TRBV30 and TRBJ1-2 gives the whole variable domain SQTIHQWPATLVQPVGSPLSLECTVEGTSNPNLYWYRQAAGRGLQLLFYSVGIGQISSEVPQNLSASRPQDRQFILSSKKLLLSDSGFYLCAWSPRPVGYGYTFGSGTRLTVV.

This rearrangement joins TRBV3-1 (or the pseudogene TRBV3-2) to TRBJ1-1; D is unclear. CDR1 and CDR2 from the germline V gene are LGHDT and YNNKEL (reference sequence). V was cut by 4 bases and J by 0 bases, with 9 bases left in between. The CDR3 consists of 14 residues. The CDR3: CASSPDRMNTEAFF. The CDR3 DNA reads TGTGCCAGCAGCCCAGACCGGATGAACACTGAAGCTTTCTTT.

This clone was found once. The chain has TRBV28 and TRBJ2-7, with TRBD1 matching over 10 bases. In germline, CDR1 is MDHEN, CDR2 SYDVKM. CDR3 size: 14 residues. V was pared by 4 bases and J by 1 base, with 1 base of the junction left unmatched. The CDR3 protein is CASSSGQGSYEQYF. In DNA, the CDR3 is TGTGCCAGCAGTTCGGGACAGGGGTCCTACGAGCAGTACTTC.

The rearrangement uses TRBV28 and TRBJ1-1; D uncertain. With 3 bases removed from V and 1 base from J, the gap between germline ends came to 6 bases. This CDR3 contains 13 residues. Per germline, CDR1 MDHEN and CDR2 SYDVKM. The CDR3 nucleotides are TGTGCCAGCAGTTTTGTCGGGAACACTGAAGCTTTCTTT. Encoded protein: CASSFVGNTEAFF.

The rearrangement joins TRBV5-1 to TRBJ2-5; the match to TRBD1 covers 7 bases. The CDR3 contains 15 residues. V lost 4 bases, J lost 1 base, and 7 bases stayed unmatched. Germline V CDR1 and CDR2: SGHRS, YFSETQ. CDR3 sequence reads: CASSLLGQAQETQYF. The CDR3, as DNA: TGCGCCAGCAGCCTACTAGGACAGGCCCAAGAGACCCAGTACTTC.

This clone was picked up a small number of times. The chain carries TRBV9 and TRBJ1-6; D remains ambiguous. From germline, CDR1 is SGDLS and CDR2 YYNGEE. Trimming pared 4 bases from V and 10 bases from J, leaving 15 bases between. CDR3 length: 14 amino acids. Here the CDR3 DNA reads TGTGCCAGCAGCAACGGGCCCCAAGGATCACCCCTCCACTTT. Its translation: CASSNGPQGSPLHF.

This chain links TRBV18 with TRBJ1-6, with TRBD1 matching 11 bases. CDR3 size: 15 residues. In germline, CDR1 is KGHSH, CDR2 LQKENI. Trimming took 3 bases from V and 14 from J; bases not matched to a gene: 9. In DNA, the CDR3 is TGTGCCAGCTCACCGTCCGGGACAGGGGGAGAAACCCTCCACTTT. This translates into CASSPSGTGGETLHF.

The rearrangement joins TRBV19 to TRBJ1-1; no clear D. Germline values: CDR1 LNHDA, CDR2 SQIVND (reference sequence). The CDR3 sequence is 15 residues long. V lost 5 bases, J lost 1 base, and 14 bases lay in between. DNA for the CDR3: TGTGCCAGTAGTCCGCATAGGTCAGGGAACACTGAAGCTTTCTTT. Its translation: CASSPHRSGNTEAFF.

The rearrangement links TRBV5-1 to TRBJ2-1, with D perhaps TRBD2 (6 bases). Trimming stripped 4 bases from V and 3 bases from J, with 14 bases between. Germline V CDR1 and CDR2: SGHRS, YFSETQ. The CDR3 is 15 amino acids. The CDR3 region is CASSPTSQGYNEQFF. In DNA form, the CDR3 reads TGCGCCAGCAGCCCCACTAGCCAGGGCTACAATGAGCAGTTCTTC.

The sample holds one count of this clone. V usage is TRBV7-9 and J usage is TRBJ2-1; 11 nucleotides agree with TRBD2. Germline V gives CDR1 SEHNR, CDR2 FQNEAQ (reference sequence). This CDR3 contains 16 residues. V was clipped by 4 bases and J by 7 bases; unmatched bases: 9. CDR3: CASSSLHTSGGNEQFF. CDR3 in DNA: TGTGCCAGCAGCTCCCTACATACTAGCGGGGGAAATGAGCAGTTCTTC.

The chain carries TRBV19 and TRBJ1-5; weak D call: TRBD1 (5 bases). Germline-derived CDR1 and CDR2 are LNHDA and SQIVND (reference sequence). The CDR3 covers 14 residues. V lost 0 bases and J 4 bases, leaving 7 bases between the germline ends. Written as DNA, the CDR3 is TGTGCCAGTAGTATAGATGGGGGAAATCAGCCCCAGCATTTT. Translation gives CASSIDGGNQPQHF.

The chain uses TRBV19 and TRBJ2-3; D gene unclear. Germline CDR1 is LNHDA and CDR2 is SQIVND (reference sequence). This CDR3 comprises 12 residues. V was cut by 5 bases and J by 4 bases, with 7 bases left in between. The CDR3 reads CASSPGPDTQYF. CDR3 bases: TGTGCCAGTAGTCCCGGGCCAGATACGCAGTATTTT. Drawing the rest from reference TRBV19 and TRBJ2-3, the complete variable domain is DGGITQSPKYLFRKEGQNVTLSCEQNLNHDAMYWYRQDPGQGLRLIYYSQIVNDFQKGDIAEGYSVSREKKESFPLTVTSAQKNPTAFYLCASSPGPDTQYFGPGTRLTVL.

This clone was observed a handful of times. The chain links TRBV2 to TRBJ2-2, with 7 positions matching TRBD1. Germline V gene data show CDR1 as SNHLY and CDR2 as FYNNEI. Trimming at V came to 1 base and at J to 7 bases, leaving 9 bases not matched to a gene. The CDR3 has 16 residues. The CDR3 region is CASSEVVRTGNGELFF. CDR3 coding DNA: TGTGCCAGCAGTGAAGTTGTTAGGACAGGAAACGGGGAGCTGTTTTTT.

The chain recombines TRBV5-1 with TRBJ1-6; 10 bases are a match to TRBD1. V shed 0 bases and J 7 bases; nucleotides not matched to a gene: 1. Germline values: CDR1 SGHRS, CDR2 YFSETQ. The CDR3 loop spans 15 amino acids. CDR3 bases: TGCGCCAGCAGCTTGGAGGGACAGGGGAATTCACCCCTCCACTTT. Protein product: CASSLEGQGNSPLHF.

This chain links TRBV5-1 with TRBJ2-3, with a tentative D call TRBD1 (6 bases). CDR1 and CDR2 from the germline V gene are SGHRS and YFSETQ. Between the trimmed V and J ends, which lost 3 bases and 2 bases, there was a span of 13 bases. The CDR3 spans 15 residues. CDR3 bases: TGCGCCAGCAGCTCCGACAGGACCTACACAGATACGCAGTATTTT. It translates to CASSSDRTYTDTQYF.

The gene calls are TRBV7-8 and TRBJ2-3; TRBD2 matches at 7 bases. Germline CDR1 and CDR2: SGHVS and FQNEAQ. The J segment lost 5 bases and the V segment lost 5 bases, leaving 10 bases of the junction unmatched. The CDR3 has 15 amino acids. Here the CDR3 reads CASSARREGRDTQYF. The CDR3 nucleotides read TGTGCCAGCAGCGCGCGGAGGGAGGGCCGAGATACGCAGTATTTT.

The chain is built from TRBV19 and TRBJ2-3; D is perhaps TRBD1 or TRBD2 (6 bases each). The germline gives CDR1 LNHDA, CDR2 SQIVND (reference sequence). V lost 3 bases and J 1 base, leaving 11 bases between the germline ends. There are 15 residues in the CDR3. In DNA form, the CDR3 reads TGTGCCAGTAGTATCTCGGGGGCCGGCACAGATACGCAGTATTTT. This translates into CASSISGAGTDTQYF.

The genes are TRBV2 and TRBJ2-7; the D gene is possibly TRBD1 (6 bases). Trimming removed 6 bases from V and 4 bases from J, with 13 bases in between. The CDR3 is made up of 13 amino acids. CDR1 SNHLY and CDR2 FYNNEI come from the germline V gene. CDR3 nucleotide sequence: TGTGCCAGCAGGGGGGCCGCCGGGTACGAGCAGTACTTC. Its protein product is CASRGAAGYEQYF.

The gene calls are TRBV6-2 or TRBV6-3 and TRBJ1-3; 8 nucleotides align to TRBD1. Unmatched junction bases numbered 8, after V lost 4 bases and J lost 0 bases. This CDR3 is built from 17 residues. The germline gives CDR1 MNHEY, CDR2 SVGEGT. CDR3 DNA sequence: TGTGCCAGCAGTTTTCCGACAGGGGTTATCTCTGGAAACACCATATATTTT. This gives the protein CASSFPTGVISGNTIYF.

The rearrangement joins TRBV5-1 to TRBJ2-7; 10 positions match TRBD2. Germline V gives CDR1 SGHRS, CDR2 YFSETQ. With 0 bases clipped from V and 4 bases from J, the junction kept 7 bases outside the gene matches. This CDR3 contains 16 residues. The CDR3 spells CASSLGASGGAYEQYF. DNA of the CDR3: TGCGCCAGCAGCTTGGGGGCTAGCGGGGGCGCTTACGAGCAGTACTTC.

The chain uses TRBV3-1 (or the pseudogene TRBV3-2) and TRBJ1-3; a weak D match, TRBD1 (5 bases). V was cut by 3 bases and J by 4 bases, with 10 bases left in between. The CDR3 is 14 residues long. Germline loops: CDR1 LGHDT, CDR2 YNNKEL (reference sequence). CDR3 region: CASSQRGSGNTIYF. The CDR3 nucleotides are TGTGCCAGCAGCCAGAGGGGTTCAGGAAACACCATATATTTT.

As DNA, the CDR3 is TGTGCCAGCAGCTTAGGCGGGGTGGCTGAGCAGTTCTTC. Encoded protein: CASSLGGVAEQFF. This chain links TRBV7-9 with TRBJ2-1; D may be TRBD2 (6 bases). The germline V and J ends were trimmed by 1 base and 9 bases, with 10 bases remaining between them. This CDR3 contains 13 residues. CDR1 and CDR2 from the germline V gene are SEHNR and FQNEAQ (reference sequence). Based on the CDR3 plus reference TRBV7-9 and TRBJ2-1, the full variable domain is DTGVSQNPRHKITKRGQNVTFRCDPISEHNRLYWYRQTLGQGPEFLTYFQNEAQLEKSRLLSDRFSAERPKGSFSTLEIQRTEQGDSAMYLCASSLGGVAEQFFGPGTRLTVL.

This clone was counted only a few times. The V and J genes are TRBV6-1 and TRBJ2-7, with 8 bases fitting TRBD1. CDR1 and CDR2 from the germline V gene are MNHNS and SASEGT. This CDR3 is built from 16 residues. The junction had 9 bases not matched to a gene; V was cut back by 3 bases and J by 2 bases. The CDR3 DNA follows: TGTGCCAGCAGTGAGAATGACAGGGGACTTGCCTACGAGCAGTACTTC. It specifies CASSENDRGLAYEQYF.

This chain joins TRBV11-2 and TRBJ2-3; 10 nucleotides line up with TRBD2. Germline-derived CDR1 and CDR2 are SGHAT and FQNNGV. J was trimmed by 4 bases and V by 5 bases; bases with no gene match: 9. This CDR3 spans 16 amino acids. The CDR3 DNA reads as TGTGCCAGCAGCCCCCGGGGACTAGCGCAACCAGATACGCAGTATTTT. Translation: CASSPRGLAQPDTQYF.